In its sample, the clone carrying this T cell receptor beta chain was seen a few times. What it binds is unknown. These data are taken from a study of cytomegalovirus exposure and HLA in healthy donors. The PCR ran on 60 Vbeta and 13 Jbeta primers. Profiled with immunoSEQ multiplex PCR; TCRdb holds only in-frame clones, not every one. The sample holds about 240,000 clones, roughly four fifths seen once. Findings and caveats of the study: Fewer N-insertions (relative to the roughly 730-donor mean) were reportedly seen in an Asian-associated ancestry cluster in a later analysis.

This CDR3 has 14 residues. CDR1 and CDR2 (germline): SGHNT, YYREEE (reference sequence). The V and J ends lost 4 bases and 9 bases, in that order; junction bases with no gene match: 9. This clonotype originated in a woman in her sixties or seventies in good health and CMV-seropositive. The chain combines TRBV5-4 with TRBJ1-5; TRBD1 matches 8 bases. Sequences were obtained from PBMCs. Written as DNA, the CDR3 is TGTGCCAGCAGCCTCGGGACAGGCGAGGGGCCCCAGCATTTT. This encodes CASSLGTGEGPQHF.